A selection of T cell receptor beta chains follows, all from one sample in a study of shared clonotypes between healthy human individuals. Clones were read by immunoSEQ multiplex PCR, and TCRdb kept only the in-frame ones, dropping some. The data contain approximately 700,000 clones, more than 70% of them singletons. Sequenced input: memory CD4+ T cells sorted from blood. The receptors here all came from a woman between 25 and 40 years old in good health. CDR3s leave out the opening cysteine and the closing phenylalanine or tryptophan.

j_call	v_call	cdr3_aa
TRBJ2-6	TRBV25-1	ASSDRVDSGANVLT
TRBJ2-1	TRBV18	ASSTKTGVSYNEQF
TRBJ1-1	TRBV25-1	ASTTEGLWGSLATEAF
TRBJ2-2	TRBV10-1	ASSPDLSSGELF
TRBJ1-4	TRBV11-2	ASSLTVGYGEKLF
TRBJ2-6	TRBV7-2	ASSLVSGAGANVLT
TRBJ1-5	TRBV21-1	ASSKDRGDNQPQH
TRBJ2-7	TRBV5-1	ASSLGDRVPYEQY
TRBJ1-4	TRBV19	ASYATGHGATNEKLF
TRBJ2-2	TRBV15	ATSRGSSPGELF
TRBJ1-1	TRBV27	ASSALRPGGVTEAF
TRBJ2-7	TRBV4-1	ASSQDKWAGVSYEQY
TRBJ2-5	TRBV19	ASRPGQGAPETQY
TRBJ2-3	TRBV7-9	ASRPNSGTDTQY